The 16 T cell receptor beta chains reported below all come from one sample, sequenced in a study of blood T cell repertoires in COVID-19. Only in-frame clones appear in the TCRdb table, and some are missing; sequencing was by immunoSEQ multiplex PCR. The top ten hold approximately 3.5% of the sample, which has about 99,000 clones, around 89% seen once. Sequenced: peripheral blood. These receptors were obtained from a woman aged 55 to 70 with acute or convalescent COVID-19.

The V gene is TRBV6-5, the J gene TRBJ1-4; 11 positions agree with TRBD1. The V gene's germline CDR1 is MNHEY and CDR2 SVGAGI. V lost 7 bases and J lost 7; bases outside the gene matches: 2. This CDR3 has 13 residues. This CDR3 reads CASTGTGGEKLFF. In DNA, the CDR3 is TGTGCCAGCACCGGGACAGGGGGTGAAAAACTGTTTTTT.

V and J are TRBV11-2 and TRBJ2-7, with no clear D. Trimming removed 0 bases from V and 9 bases from J, with 6 bases in between. This CDR3 is 11 amino acids long. Germline V gene sequence: CDR1 SGHAT, CDR2 FQNNGV. CDR3 DNA sequence: TGTGCCAGCAGCTTAGACCTCAGGCAGTACTTC. Protein: CASSLDLRQYF.

This sequence joins TRBV18 and TRBJ2-4; unclear D gene. CDR3 length: 14 amino acids. Germline V lookup: CDR1 KGHSH, CDR2 LQKENI. The V end was cut by 3 bases, the J end by 1 base, with 7 bases between. CDR3 in DNA: TGTGCCAGCTCACCCGCGATGGCCAAAAACATTCAGTACTTC. Encoded protein: CASSPAMAKNIQYF. The variable domain in full, with the rest retrieved from reference TRBV18 and TRBJ2-4, is NAGVMQNPRHLVRRRGQEARLRCSPMKGHSHVYWYRQLPEEGLKFMVYLQKENIIDESGMPKERFSAEFPKEGPSILRIQQVVRGDSAAYFCASSPAMAKNIQYFGAGTRLSVL.

This clone came up a few times. This sequence joins TRBV5-1 and TRBJ2-7; D may be TRBD1 (5 bases). V lost 5 bases and J 5 bases, leaving 17 bases between the germline ends. Germline values: CDR1 SGHRS, CDR2 YFSETQ. The CDR3 is made up of 14 amino acids. Here the CDR3 reads CASRLQVGPDEQYF. In DNA, the CDR3 is TGCGCCAGCAGACTTCAGGTGGGGCCTGACGAGCAGTACTTC.

This CDR3 is CASSTGTRDSPLHF. The CDR3 DNA reads TGTGCCAGCAGTACCGGGACTCGCGATTCACCCCTCCACTTT. The chain recombines TRBV7-9 with TRBJ1-6; a weak D match, TRBD1 (5 bases). V was pared by 6 bases and J by 8 bases, with 14 bases between. This CDR3 has 14 residues. Germline lookup yields CDR1 SEHNR and CDR2 FQNEAQ (reference sequence).

The rearrangement links TRBV10-3 to TRBJ2-7; D is perhaps TRBD1 (6 bases). The ends were cut back, 6 bases at V and 6 bases at J, with 18 bases in the middle. In germline, CDR1 is ENHRY, CDR2 SYGVKD. The CDR3 totals 14 residues. The CDR3 DNA is TGTGCCATCAGGAACCAGGGGTCGAGTTGCGAGCAGTACTTC. Translated: CAIRNQGSSCEQYF.

The rearrangement links TRBV3-1 (or the pseudogene TRBV3-2) to TRBJ2-3; TRBD2 aligns across 7 bases. The CDR3 runs to 17 residues. Germline V gene lookup returns CDR1 LGHDT and CDR2 YNNKEL (reference sequence). V gave up 0 bases and J gave up 2 bases; unmatched junction bases: 8. Here the CDR3 reads CASSQDGLADPTDTQYF. In DNA form, the CDR3 reads TGTGCCAGCAGCCAAGATGGCCTAGCGGATCCCACAGATACGCAGTATTTT.

This clone was seen only a few times. The V call is TRBV5-1, the J call TRBJ1-2; D is ambiguous. Germline-derived CDR1 and CDR2 are SGHRS and YFSETQ. The CDR3 extends over 16 amino acids. Trimming pared 3 bases from V and 7 bases from J, leaving 22 bases between. CDR3: CASSSILEPGEGGYTF. CDR3 DNA sequence: TGCGCCAGCAGCTCTATCCTAGAACCGGGAGAGGGTGGCTACACCTTC. Full variable domain (missing parts from reference TRBV5-1 and TRBJ1-2): KAGVTQTPRYLIKTRGQQVTLSCSPISGHRSVSWYQQTPGQGLQFLFEYFSETQRNKGNFPGRFSGRQFSNSRSEMNVSTLELGDSALYLCASSSILEPGEGGYTFGSGTRLTVV.

The V call is TRBV4-1, the J call TRBJ2-4, with 8 bases aligning to TRBD2. J lost 0 bases, V lost 0 bases, and 7 bases had no gene match. CDR1 is MGHRA and CDR2 is YSYEKL in the germline V gene. This CDR3 region has 18 residues. The CDR3 nucleotides read TGCGCCAGCAGCCAAGATCGGGGCGGGGGGTTAGCCAAAAACATTCAGTACTTC. The encoded protein is CASSQDRGGGLAKNIQYF.

The CDR3: CASSPAEVASGNTIYF. DNA for the CDR3: TGTGCCAGTAGCCCGGCGGAAGTGGCCTCTGGAAACACCATATATTTT. This chain links TRBV19 with TRBJ1-3; D is undetermined. The CDR3 extends over 16 amino acids. The V end was cut by 6 bases, the J end by 0 bases, with 15 bases between. The V gene's germline CDR1 is LNHDA and CDR2 SQIVND (reference sequence).

The chain has TRBV5-1 and TRBJ1-2; tentative D call: TRBD1 (6 bases). Between the trimmed V and J ends, which lost 0 bases and 6 bases, there was a span of 15 bases. Germline CDR1 SGHRS, CDR2 YFSETQ. CDR3 length equals 15 residues. The CDR3, as DNA: TGCGCCAGCAGCTTGGGTCCGGGGGGCGATAATGGCTACACCTTC. Translation: CASSLGPGGDNGYTF.

The J gene is TRBJ2-6, the V gene TRBV5-8; 8 bases agree with TRBD1. The CDR3 sequence is 18 residues long. V was clipped by 4 bases and J by 3 bases; unmatched bases: 12. CDR1 is SGHTS, CDR2 YDEGEE, per germline. Written as DNA, the CDR3 is TGTGCCAGCAGCCCGAGGACAGGGTGGAGGGTTGGGGCCAACGTCCTGACTTTC. This codes for CASSPRTGWRVGANVLTF.

The genes are TRBV6-5 and TRBJ2-4, with D tentatively TRBD2 (5 bases). V lost 7 bases and J 10 bases, leaving 14 bases between the germline ends. The CDR3 has 12 residues. In germline, CDR1 is MNHEY, CDR2 SVGAGI. This CDR3 is CASTTRVGIQYF. CDR3 DNA sequence: TGTGCCAGCACCACGAGGGTTGGGATTCAGTACTTC.

This chain links TRBV19 with TRBJ2-3, with D unclear. CDR1 is LNHDA, CDR2 SQIVND, per germline (reference sequence). Trimming cost V 4 bases and J 1 base, with 6 bases left between them. The CDR3 length is 13 residues. CDR3 residues: CASSRQGTDTQYF. CDR3 bases: TGTGCCAGTAGTAGGCAGGGCACAGATACGCAGTATTTT.

This clone was observed a few times. J is TRBJ2-1 and V is TRBV28; 9 bases line up with TRBD2. V trimming: 4 bases; J trimming: 9 bases; junction bases outside the gene matches: 10. This CDR3 spans 15 amino acids. Per germline, CDR1 MDHEN and CDR2 SYDVKM. The CDR3: CASSSRPAGGGEQFF. CDR3 coding DNA: TGTGCCAGCAGTTCCCGTCCAGCGGGAGGAGGTGAGCAGTTCTTC. Full variable domain (outside the CDR3, taken from reference TRBV28 and TRBJ2-1): DVKVTQSSRYLVKRTGEKVFLECVQDMDHENMFWYRQDPGLGLRLIYFSYDVKMKEKGDIPEGYSVSREKKERFSLILESASTNQTSMYLCASSSRPAGGGEQFFGPGTRLTVL.

The chain uses TRBV19 and TRBJ1-4, with unresolved D. Trimming cost V 6 bases and J 5 bases, with 19 bases left between them. The CDR3 contains 16 residues. Germline V gives CDR1 LNHDA, CDR2 SQIVND (reference sequence). The CDR3 loop is CASREGRARANEKLFF. The CDR3, as DNA: TGTGCCAGTAGAGAGGGCCGTGCTCGCGCCAATGAAAAACTGTTTTTT.